These 8 T cell receptor beta chains share one sample of origin, sequenced in a study of blood T cell repertoires in COVID-19. Using immunoSEQ multiplex PCR, the repertoire was profiled, and TCRdb retains in-frame clones only, with some absent. Seen here are 130,000 or so clones, approximately 84% observed once, and the top ten hold less than 15%. The sequenced sample was peripheral blood. The receptors were gathered from a woman aged 55-69 years with acute or convalescent COVID-19.

The rearrangement links TRBV6-1 to TRBJ2-2, with 15 nucleotides matching TRBD2. The CDR3 is 17 residues long. V dropped 3 bases and J dropped 4; count of bases not matched to a gene: 3. Germline V gives CDR1 MNHNS, CDR2 SASEGT. CDR3 DNA sequence: TGTGCCAGCAGTGAGGGACTAGCGGGGGGCTCCACCGGGGAGCTGTTTTTT. Protein product: CASSEGLAGGSTGELFF.

The gene calls are TRBV29-1 and TRBJ1-5, with 9 bases matching TRBD1. CDR3 size: 13 residues. J was trimmed by 3 bases and V by 6 bases; bases with no gene match: 3. Germline-derived CDR1 and CDR2 are SQVTM and ANQGSEA. This CDR3 reads CSVRDRDNQPQHF. CDR3 nucleotides: TGCAGCGTCCGGGACAGGGACAATCAGCCCCAGCATTTT.

This chain joins TRBV11-2 and TRBJ2-5; TRBD1 might be the D (7 bases). CDR1 and CDR2 (germline): SGHAT, FQNNGV. V was clipped by 5 bases and J by 7 bases, with 20 bases between them. This CDR3 contains 15 residues. The CDR3 here is CASSKTGSSGGTQYF. DNA of the CDR3: TGTGCCAGCAGCAAGACAGGGTCTTCCGGGGGGACCCAGTACTTC.

Notes on this clone: Within the sample, other DNA sequences also encode this same CDR3. The chain joins TRBV18 to TRBJ1-2, with TRBD1 matching 7 bases. The CDR3 is 13 residues long. Trimming at V came to 3 bases and at J to 2 bases, leaving 0 bases not matched to a gene. The germline V gene has CDR1 KGHSH and CDR2 LQKENI. CDR3 coding DNA: TGTGCCAGCTCACCGGGACAGAACTATGGCTACACCTTC. As protein: CASSPGQNYGYTF.

Comments on this clone: Other DNA sequences within the sample encode an identical CDR3. The gene calls are TRBV27 and TRBJ1-5; 8 positions agree with TRBD1. This CDR3 spans 14 amino acids. The germline V gene encodes CDR1 MNHEY and CDR2 SMNVEV (reference sequence). The J segment lost 4 bases and the V segment lost 2 bases, leaving 1 base of the junction unmatched. Written as DNA, the CDR3 is TGTGCCAGCAGTTTAACAGGGGGGAATCAGCCCCAGCATTTT. Amino acid sequence: CASSLTGGNQPQHF.

This chain uses TRBV6-5 with TRBJ1-2, with TRBD1 identical over 7 bases. V lost 0 bases to trimming and J lost 7 bases; unmatched junction nucleotides: 8. Germline CDR1 MNHEY, CDR2 SVGAGI. There are 15 residues in the CDR3. In nucleotides, the CDR3 is TGTGCCAGCAGTTACTCGACAGGGAGTTATTCTGGCTACACCTTC. This sequence encodes CASSYSTGSYSGYTF.

The V and J genes are TRBV6-5 and TRBJ1-2, with D perhaps TRBD1 (6 bases). The V end was cut by 1 base, the J end by 5 bases, with 17 bases between. This CDR3 comprises 16 residues. CDR1 and CDR2 (germline): MNHEY, SVGAGI. For the CDR3, the DNA is TGTGCCAGCAGTTACTTCGGTTCAAAGGGGGATTATGGCTACACCTTC. Translating gives CASSYFGSKGDYGYTF.

The chain combines TRBV30 with TRBJ1-1; a weak D match, TRBD1 (6 bases). Germline loops: CDR1 GTSNPN, CDR2 SVGIG (reference sequence). V dropped 4 bases and J dropped 4 bases, with 10 bases sitting between them. This CDR3 is 12 amino acids long. CDR3 sequence reads: CAWIQGSTEAFF. For the CDR3, the DNA is TGTGCCTGGATTCAGGGGAGCACTGAAGCTTTCTTT.